This TCR beta chain was sequenced during a study of tumor-infiltrating lymphocytes in primary liver carcinoma. Study context: Subjects presented with primary liver carcinoma managed by surgical resection.

TCR beta cDNA was prepared out of roughly 0.5 ug total RNA by means of a constant-region primer. ARM-PCR was slightly modified, and three nested multiplex PCR rounds with it gave rise to the TCR beta libraries. The study ran its first two PCR rounds for 9 to 10 cycles each, using TRBV1-TRBV30 forward primers and a C-beta reverse primer. TCRdb ran MiXCR on the multiplex PCR reads and lists one entry per CDR3 protein. Among about 310,000 distinct CDR3 sequences, nearly 60% were seen once, and the ten largest hold approximately 15%. Germline DNA was also extracted, while the blood RNA originated from unsorted whole blood. There were only treatment-naive patients, all with chronic HBV infection. This clonotype has a single count. The antigen remains unidentified. General study findings and limits: Compared with tumor region pairs, tumor-adjacent and tumor-blood pairs overlapped less.

There are 14 residues in the CDR3. CDR1 and CDR2 (germline): SEHNR, FQNEAQ (reference sequence). V was cut by 0 bases and J by 3 bases, with 8 bases left in between. Sequenced material: peripheral blood. The sequence was collected from a woman in her twenties or thirties with primary liver carcinoma and hepatitis B virus infection. The rearrangement joins TRBV7-9 to TRBJ1-1; D is undetermined. The CDR3 reads CASSLALGDTEAFF. Written as DNA, the CDR3 is TGTGCCAGCAGCTTAGCTCTGGGAGACACTGAAGCTTTCTTT.